This T cell receptor (beta chain) appears in the sequencing data of a study of CD8 T cells in ankylosing spondylitis. As regards this clonotype: The antigen remains unidentified.

V was clipped by 0 bases and J by 4 bases; unmatched bases: 12. CDR1 is LGHNA and CDR2 is YSLEER in the germline V gene. The CDR3 length is 19 residues. Whole-study results and caveats: There was a TCR beta motif, made of several highly homologous variants, that appeared characteristic of ankylosing spondylitis blood.

Each CDR3 protein gets one entry after TCRdb re-called the 5' RACE reads with MiXCR. This repertoire shows fewer than 200,000 distinct CDR3 sequences, roughly 18% found once; its top ten account for 3.5% to 5%. Input material: blood, either unsorted or a sorted T cell fraction (not recorded which). The clonotype was recovered from a male donor under 30 with ankylosing spondylitis or in good health (not recorded which). The rearrangement joins TRBV4-3 to TRBJ2-6; 7 bases are shared with TRBD1. CDR3 in DNA: TGCGCCAGCAGCCAAGAGACTATGGACAGGCTGGGAGGGGCCAACGTCCTGACTTTC. It codes for CASSQETMDRLGGANVLTF.